Described below is a single T cell receptor beta chain sequence and its context. In this sample, this clonotype turned up many times. Its antigen is unknown. There are no base qualities to consult, and no much larger clone falls within one base. Library generation was performed with 5' RACE. The run used an Illumina HiSeq 2000. A universal primer binding site was introduced by template switching, and a unique molecular identifier was present in the final cDNA, enabling accurate counting of TCR cDNA molecules. Specific primers in the conserved constant-segment region were used to synthesize first-strand cDNA for the TCR alpha and beta chains. To control for contamination, every cDNA library was double barcoded, receiving both a SMART-Mk sample barcode and Illumina barcodes. TruSeq adapter sequences, together with Illumina sample barcodes, were added in two successive PCR steps. The TCR alpha and beta cDNA libraries were sequenced on the Illumina HiSeq platform using custom primers. As for the original processing: Unique molecular identifiers were extracted from raw reads with MiGEC, and CDR3 positions were determined with MiXCR. For each individual, recombination models were inferred using an EM algorithm with the repgenHMM and IGoR tools. The analysis of shared clonotypes was done with the tcR package in R, with sharing normalized by the product of cloneset sizes. To study raw recombination free of thymic and clonal selection effects, out-of-frame nonproductive sequences were analyzed. Through fastp at Q25 and MiXCR, TCRdb rebuilt clones from the public reads, retaining in-frame beta chains. For every CDR3 protein sequence, its rows merge into one entry that carries the most common genes and DNA. For this entry, the V and J calls and clone size follow TCRdb and not the study's own pipeline. Within this sample are 500,000 to 650,000 distinct CDR3 sequences, with under 25% of them counted one time only. Approximately 0.49% of the sample is taken by the ten largest.

All donors were healthy Caucasians. Three pairs of female monozygotic twins, all aged roughly 18 to 29 years, made up the twin cohort. Positive isolation kits from Invitrogen were used to isolate CD4+ and CD8+ T cell populations. The sample comes from a study of identical twins (dated by TCRdb to 2016 to 2017). Study-level background: TCR alpha and beta repertoires from monozygotic twins, unrelated adults of various ages and cord blood were deep-sequenced to test whether fetal clonotypes persist. To rule out contamination, replicate twin experiments were performed at different times with different library preparation protocols. What the work shows at the level of the full study, not this receptor alone: Out-of-frame TCR alpha sharing in monozygotic twins was systematically underestimated by recombination models, whereas sharing between unrelated individuals was in agreement with the recombination models. The excess sharing between twins in beta out-of-frame sequences was weaker because fewer shared sequences reduced the signal-to-noise ratio. Fewer insertions were carried by abundant cord blood beta clonotypes; a weaker similar trend was observed in young adult naive repertoires, while no such trend was observed in memory repertoires. Because the same donors could not be followed over many years, the conclusions relied on cross-sectional statistical analysis. Out-of-frame TCR alpha sequences shared between twins showed an excess of low generation-probability sequences compared with coincidental sharing between unrelated individuals. Zero-insertion analyses could be partly confounded by invariant T cells such as MAIT and iNKT, though diverse VJ usage argued against such confounding for most clonotypes.

V has 2 bases trimmed and J has 5 bases trimmed; junction bases matching no gene number 4. For CDR1 and CDR2, the germline V gene lists SGHAT and FQNNGV. From cysteine to phenylalanine, the CDR3 is 15 amino acids long. Of all the DNA, just the CDR3 is kept, 45 bases in frame from base 1. These same data were also listed under a study on yellow fever vaccine responses in identical twins. From the second report: The T cell response to vaccination in identical twins was reported by the authors to appear partly convergent and partly personalized. In the study, vaccine-responding T cell clones were precisely tracked in identical twins.

The sequence is built from TRBV11-2 and TRBJ2-1; TRBD2 agrees with 9 junctional bases. What was sequenced was CD4+ T cells sorted from blood. This TCR was sampled from a woman younger than 30 in good health. The bases read TGTGCCAGCAGCTTAAGACTAGCGGATAACAATGAGCAGTTCTTC. It is translated as CASSLRLADNNEQFF.